The source of this T cell receptor (beta chain) is a study of shared clonotypes between healthy human individuals. The study's findings and limits: Compared with memory subsets, naive subsets generally had larger estimated richness.

Details on this clone: Its antigen is unidentified.

Per germline, CDR1 SGHRS and CDR2 YFSETQ. Trimming removed 3 bases from V and 2 bases from J; junction bases left unmatched: 2. The CDR3 extends over 14 amino acids. Sequencing was performed with immunoSEQ multiplex PCR; in TCRdb, only in-frame clones are kept and a portion is missing. Among around 600,000 clones listed, about 97% were seen once. Sample: naive CD4+ T cells sorted from blood. The sample's subset: CD45RA+ positively selected. The sequence derives from a woman in her 30s in good health. The rearrangement joins TRBV5-1 to TRBJ2-3, with 8 positions matching TRBD1. This CDR3 reads CASSSGQVTDTQYF. For the CDR3, the DNA is TGCGCCAGCAGCTCGGGACAGGTCACAGATACGCAGTATTTT.